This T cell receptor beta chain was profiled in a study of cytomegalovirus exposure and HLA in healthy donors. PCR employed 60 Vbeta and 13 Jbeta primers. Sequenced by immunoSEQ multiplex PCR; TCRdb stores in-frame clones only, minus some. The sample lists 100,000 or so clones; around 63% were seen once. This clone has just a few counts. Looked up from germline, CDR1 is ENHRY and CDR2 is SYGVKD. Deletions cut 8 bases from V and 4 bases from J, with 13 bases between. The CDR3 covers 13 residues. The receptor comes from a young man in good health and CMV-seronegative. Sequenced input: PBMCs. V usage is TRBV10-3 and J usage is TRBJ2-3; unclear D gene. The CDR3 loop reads CAIGSSQADTQYF. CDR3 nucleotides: TGTGCCATCGGAAGCAGTCAGGCAGATACGCAGTATTTT.